One sample yielded the 25 T cell receptor beta chains listed below, sequenced in a study of blood T cell repertoires in COVID-19 (dated by TCRdb to the early 2020s). Library preparation used the immunoSEQ multiplex PCR assay. TCRdb retrieved this table from immuneACCESS and kept in-frame rearrangements only. Not all clones are present; in checked studies, unresolved V genes account for under half, and no reason is known for the remainder. The sample profile shows about 250,000 clones; over 70% of them were found once. 8.5% to 10% of the sample comes from the top ten. Sequences were obtained from peripheral blood. Every receptor here comes from a man aged 35 to 55 with active or convalescent COVID-19.

The V gene is TRBV30, the J gene TRBJ2-5; the match to TRBD2 covers 12 bases. The CDR3 loop spans 14 amino acids. The germline V gene has CDR1 GTSNPN and CDR2 SVGIG (reference sequence). Losses at the gene ends were 6 bases for V and 7 bases for J; bases not matched to a gene: 9. The CDR3 DNA follows: TGTGCCTGCCGACTAGCGGGGGTCATTGGGACCCAGTACTTC. Amino acids: CACRLAGVIGTQYF.

This rearrangement joins TRBV28 to TRBJ2-2; D might be TRBD1 (6 bases). V gave up 10 bases and J gave up 1 base, with 13 bases separating them. CDR3 length: 14 residues. Germline V CDR1 and CDR2: MDHEN, SYDVKM. CDR3 sequence: CATSDSRNTGELFF. CDR3 bases: TGTGCCACCTCGGACAGCAGGAACACCGGGGAGCTGTTTTTT.

V is TRBV11-2 and J is TRBJ2-5, with 8 bases matching TRBD1. Germline V gene data show CDR1 as SGHAT and CDR2 as FQNNGV. Trimming at V came to 10 bases and at J to 1 base, leaving 5 bases not matched to a gene. The CDR3 has 13 residues. Written as DNA, the CDR3 is TGTGCCACCAAACAGGGGGTCCAAGAGACCCAGTACTTC. Amino acids: CATKQGVQETQYF.

V usage is TRBV6-1 and J usage is TRBJ1-5, with 9 nucleotides matching TRBD1. The ends lost 3 bases at V and 4 bases at J; junction bases unmatched: 7. This CDR3 region has 16 residues. CDR1 and CDR2 from the germline V gene are MNHNS and SASEGT. The CDR3 DNA reads as TGTGCCAGCAGTGACGGACAGGGGATGAGAAATCAGCCCCAGCATTTT. Protein sequence: CASSDGQGMRNQPQHF.

The rearrangement joins TRBV5-6 to TRBJ1-3, with D tentatively TRBD1 (5 bases). V was cut by 4 bases and J by 11 bases, with 10 bases left in between. Germline CDR1 and CDR2: SGHDT and YYEEEE. This CDR3 spans 11 amino acids. CDR3 in amino acids: CASSALGPIYF. CDR3 DNA sequence: TGTGCCAGCAGCGCTCTGGGGCCCATATATTTT.

The chain couples TRBV10-2 to TRBJ2-7; 7 bases line up with TRBD1. The CDR3 is 14 amino acids. Losses at the gene ends were 2 bases for V and 2 bases for J; bases not matched to a gene: 3. CDR1 is WSHSY and CDR2 is SAAADI in the germline V gene. CDR3: CASSEGQVTYEQYF. In nucleotides, the CDR3 is TGCGCCAGCAGTGAGGGACAGGTGACCTACGAGCAGTACTTC.

This rearrangement joins TRBV9 to TRBJ1-4, with D hard to call. This CDR3 is built from 14 residues. V shed 5 bases and J shed 5 bases, with 13 bases lying between them. Germline V gene data show CDR1 as SGDLS and CDR2 as YYNGEE. In nucleotides, the CDR3 is TGTGCCAGCAGTCCCTACGGAGTCAATGAAAAACTGTTTTTT. Residues: CASSPYGVNEKLFF. Full variable domain (rest looked up from reference TRBV9 and TRBJ1-4): DSGVTQTPKHLITATGQRVTLRCSPRSGDLSVYWYQQSLDQGLQFLIQYYNGEERAKGNILERFSAQQFPDLHSELNLSSLELGDSALYFCASSPYGVNEKLFFGSGTQLSVL.

This sequence joins TRBV3-1 (or the pseudogene TRBV3-2) and TRBJ2-5; D might be TRBD1 (7 bases). Germline CDR1 LGHDT, CDR2 YNNKEL (reference sequence). This CDR3 is 15 amino acids long. V gave up 1 base and J gave up 5 bases, with 14 bases separating them. The DNA for the CDR3 is TGTGCCAGCAGCCAAGTTGGAGGGGGCAAGGAGACCCAGTACTTC. It codes for CASSQVGGGKETQYF.

The chain carries TRBV29-1 and TRBJ1-1; tentatively, D is TRBD1 (6 bases). Trimming removed 7 bases at V and 3 bases at J, with 9 bases between. Per the germline V gene, CDR1 is SQVTM and CDR2 is ANQGSEA. This CDR3 is 11 amino acids long. The CDR3 loop reads CSGGQHTEAFF. The CDR3 DNA sequence: TGCAGCGGTGGACAGCACACTGAAGCTTTCTTT.

This sequence joins TRBV12-3 or TRBV12-4 and TRBJ2-7; D uncertain. The CDR3 has 13 residues. V was trimmed by 3 bases and J by 3 bases, leaving 9 bases between them. DNA of the CDR3: TGTGCCAGCAGTTTGGGCAGTTTCTACGAGCAGTACTTC. Translated: CASSLGSFYEQYF.

The chain employs TRBV6-5 and TRBJ2-2, with D perhaps matching TRBD2 (5 bases). CDR1 is MNHEY and CDR2 is SVGAGI in the germline V gene. V lost 2 bases and J 1 base, leaving 8 bases between the germline ends. This CDR3 is built from 15 residues. The CDR3 reads CASSYGRLNTGELFF. DNA for the CDR3: TGTGCCAGCAGTTACGGGAGATTGAACACCGGGGAGCTGTTTTTT.

About this clone itself: This sample includes further DNA sequences coding for the same CDR3. The V and J genes are TRBV27 and TRBJ2-2; 7 nucleotides match TRBD2. Trimming at V came to 3 bases and at J to 5 bases, leaving 0 bases not matched to a gene. CDR1 MNHEY and CDR2 SMNVEV come from the germline V gene (reference sequence). The CDR3 runs to 13 residues. As DNA, the CDR3 is TGTGCCAGCAGTTTCGGGGGGACCGGGGAGCTGTTTTTT. As protein: CASSFGGTGELFF.

The chain has TRBV9 and TRBJ1-5, with 7 positions matching TRBD1. The V gene's germline CDR1 is SGDLS and CDR2 YYNGEE. V shed 0 bases, J shed 4 bases, and the junction held 4 bases outside the gene matches. The CDR3 is 15 residues long. The CDR3 is CASSVARGPNQPQHF. In DNA, the CDR3 is TGTGCCAGCAGCGTAGCGAGGGGGCCGAATCAGCCCCAGCATTTT. The whole variable domain, filled in from reference TRBV9 and TRBJ1-5, reads DSGVTQTPKHLITATGQRVTLRCSPRSGDLSVYWYQQSLDQGLQFLIQYYNGEERAKGNILERFSAQQFPDLHSELNLSSLELGDSALYFCASSVARGPNQPQHFGDGTRLSIL.

V is TRBV6-5 and J is TRBJ1-2; maybe TRBD1 (6 bases). The CDR3 spans 14 residues. Between the trimmed V and J ends, which lost 0 bases and 7 bases, there was a span of 12 bases. From germline, CDR1 is MNHEY and CDR2 SVGAGI. This CDR3 reads CASSYSGAARGYTF. The CDR3 DNA follows: TGTGCCAGCAGTTACTCGGGGGCCGCCCGTGGCTACACCTTC.

The rearrangement joins TRBV19 to TRBJ2-2; 10 bases are a match to TRBD2. The germline V gene encodes CDR1 LNHDA and CDR2 SQIVND (reference sequence). The ends lost 6 bases at V and 1 base at J; junction bases unmatched: 2. CDR3 length: 15 residues. Here the CDR3 DNA reads TGTGCCAGTAGAGGACTAGCGGAGAACACCGGGGAGCTGTTTTTT. Translation gives CASRGLAENTGELFF.

The V and J genes are TRBV5-1 and TRBJ1-2; a weak D match, TRBD1 (5 bases). This CDR3 comprises 14 residues. Trimming removed 3 bases at V and 7 bases at J, with 16 bases between. Germline V gives CDR1 SGHRS, CDR2 YFSETQ. As DNA, the CDR3 is TGCGCCAGCAGCTCCGGGGGAAGAGGCGGTGGCTACACCTTC. It is translated as CASSSGGRGGGYTF.

V is TRBV3-1 (or the pseudogene TRBV3-2) and J is TRBJ1-1; D is unresolved. Trimming stripped 2 bases from V and 4 bases from J, with 8 bases between. The germline gives CDR1 LGHDT, CDR2 YNNKEL (reference sequence). The CDR3 runs 13 residues. The CDR3 coding sequence is TGTGCCAGCAGCCAATACTTACGCACTGAAGCTTTCTTT. This sequence encodes CASSQYLRTEAFF.

The chain couples TRBV5-6 to TRBJ2-1; D not resolved. CDR1 is SGHDT, CDR2 YYEEEE, per germline. The CDR3 contains 17 residues. V dropped 0 bases and J dropped 1 base, with 14 bases sitting between them. CDR3 bases: TGTGCCAGCAGCTTGGAGCCGGTGGTAATATCCTACAATGAGCAGTTCTTC. This codes for CASSLEPVVISYNEQFF.

The chain combines TRBV27 with TRBJ2-2; TRBD2 aligns across 11 bases. V lost 6 bases, J lost 3 bases, and 3 bases stayed unmatched. The CDR3 contains 15 residues. Germline lookup yields CDR1 MNHEY and CDR2 SMNVEV (reference sequence). This CDR3 is CASRLAGGDTGELFF. In DNA form, the CDR3 reads TGTGCCAGCAGATTAGCGGGAGGGGACACCGGGGAGCTGTTTTTT.

This clone was counted once. This chain links TRBV12-3 or TRBV12-4 with TRBJ1-1; the D is unclear. This CDR3 comprises 12 residues. V was shortened by 7 bases and J by 8 bases, with 14 bases between the two germline ends. The chain's CDR3 is CASTDSTTEAFF. The CDR3, as DNA: TGTGCCAGCACTGACTCTACCACGGAAGCTTTCTTT.

This chain links TRBV5-6 with TRBJ2-2, with TRBD2 matching over 13 bases. CDR1 is SGHDT and CDR2 is YYEEEE in the germline V gene. The V gene end was trimmed by 4 bases and the J gene end by 6 bases; junction bases not matched to a gene: 6. The CDR3 runs 16 residues. Here the CDR3 reads CASSLGLAGEAGELFF. CDR3 DNA sequence: TGTGCCAGCAGCCTCGGACTAGCGGGAGAAGCCGGGGAGCTGTTTTTT.

The chain combines TRBV6-1 with TRBJ1-6; D is uncertain. There are 17 residues in the CDR3. V shed 2 bases and J shed 7 bases, with 18 bases lying between them. Per the germline V gene, CDR1 is MNHNS and CDR2 is SASEGT. The CDR3 DNA sequence: TGTGCCAGCAGTGAAAGAAGTGTCTTGTCGGGGAATTCACCCCTCCACTTT. The encoded protein is CASSERSVLSGNSPLHF.

The J gene is TRBJ1-5, the V gene TRBV3-1 (or the pseudogene TRBV3-2), with 9 nucleotides matching TRBD1. CDR1 is LGHDT and CDR2 is YNNKEL in the germline V gene (reference sequence). The trim removed 5 bases at V and 4 bases at J, leaving 6 bases unmatched. CDR3 length equals 15 residues. The CDR3 loop reads CASSGGQGGNQPQHF. DNA of the CDR3: TGTGCCAGCAGCGGGGGACAGGGTGGAAATCAGCCCCAGCATTTT.

This chain connects TRBV6-5 to TRBJ1-2, with D possibly matching TRBD1 (6 bases). The ends were cut back, 5 bases at V and 1 base at J, with 11 bases in the middle. This CDR3 spans 14 amino acids. Germline CDR1 is MNHEY and CDR2 is SVGAGI. The DNA for the CDR3 is TGTGCCAGCAGTCAGGGGTTAGGTAACTATGGCTACACCTTC. It specifies CASSQGLGNYGYTF.

V gene TRBV28 combines with J gene TRBJ2-1; TRBD2 matches 8 bases. J lost 3 bases, V lost 4 bases, and 5 bases had no gene match. Germline CDR1 MDHEN, CDR2 SYDVKM. The CDR3 has 15 amino acids. The CDR3 loop reads CASSSERGLYNEQFF. The CDR3 region has the DNA TGTGCCAGCAGTTCGGAGCGGGGGCTCTACAATGAGCAGTTCTTC.